This record covers a single T cell receptor beta chain. What it binds is not known. Here immunoSEQ multiplex PCR was the method, and the copy in TCRdb shows in-frame clones only, minus some. The data hold about 150,000 clones, with 85% to 90% observed a single time. The sample comes from a study of cytomegalovirus exposure and HLA in healthy donors. The wider study: The 666 first-cohort repertoires shared a platform with the 130 or so validation repertoires, as reported in a later analysis. Study findings and constraints: The authors enumerated over 150 TCR beta chains as linked to cytomegalovirus. The CMV antigen specificity of a few CMV-associated chains was confirmed through in vitro analysis. The finding came from a later analysis; first-cohort TCR clusters tended to co-occur in the roughly 110 validation repertoires.

The CDR3 spans 14 residues. The germline V gene has CDR1 SGHAT and CDR2 FQDESV (reference sequence). Trimming stripped 2 bases from V and 3 bases from J, with 10 bases between. The chain joins TRBV11-1 to TRBJ1-2; a possible D gene is TRBD1 (6 bases). The TCR originated in a young woman in good health and CMV-seropositive. The material sequenced was PBMCs. Here the CDR3 reads CASSLNPGDYGYTF. For the CDR3, the DNA is TGTGCCAGCAGCTTAAATCCAGGGGACTATGGCTACACCTTC.